The 8 T cell receptor beta chains below all came from one sample that was sequenced in a study of Ad26.COV2.S vaccination and SARS-CoV-2 variants. Treatment described: approximately 18 received Ad26.COV2.S at low or high dose, single or two shots; about five received placebo; per-sample allocation not given. Sampling happened 63 days after the first vaccine or placebo injection. Sequencing was performed with immunoSEQ multiplex PCR; in TCRdb, only in-frame clones are kept and a portion is missing. Of around 320,000 clones in the sample, roughly 80% were seen once. Sample: peripheral blood, taken in a trial of Ad26.COV2.S vaccine versus placebo. These receptors came from a person aged 18-65 years who received the Ad26.COV2.S COVID-19 vaccine or a placebo.

The rearrangement joins TRBV6-5 to TRBJ1-4, with 7 bases aligning to TRBD1. After removal of 6 bases from V and 1 base from J, the junction contained 2 bases not matched to a gene. This CDR3 spans 14 amino acids. Germline CDR1 is MNHEY and CDR2 is SVGAGI. This CDR3 reads CASRNRGTNEKLFF. As DNA, the CDR3 is TGTGCCAGCAGGAACAGGGGAACTAATGAAAAACTGTTTTTT.

In its sample, this clone was seen a few times. The rearrangement joins TRBV7-3 to TRBJ1-1, with TRBD1 identical over 9 bases. The CDR3 is 14 residues long. J lost 7 bases, V lost 4 bases, and 7 bases had no gene match. The germline CDR1 and CDR2 sequences are SGHTA and FQGTGA. The DNA of the CDR3 is TGTGCCAGCAGCTCCACAGGGGGCAAGATTGAAGCTTTCTTT. Its translation is CASSSTGGKIEAFF.

The chain uses TRBV5-8 and TRBJ1-5; D is ambiguous. The CDR3 sequence is 13 residues long. Germline-derived CDR1 and CDR2 are SGHTS and YDEGEE. V lost 6 bases to trimming and J lost 0 bases, with 7 bases between them. CDR3 amino acids: CASNEYSNQPQHF. CDR3 coding DNA: TGTGCCAGCAACGAATATAGCAATCAGCCCCAGCATTTT.

The chain uses TRBV4-2 and TRBJ2-7, with unresolved D. CDR3 size: 14 residues. Germline CDR1 LGHNA, CDR2 YNFKEQ. Trimming cost V 0 bases and J 8 bases, with 14 bases left between them. CDR3 loop: CASSQDTQLTKQYF. As DNA, the CDR3 is TGTGCCAGCAGCCAAGATACCCAGCTTACGAAGCAGTACTTC.

J is TRBJ2-7 and V is TRBV4-2; 8 bases are a match to TRBD2. This CDR3 region has 15 residues. V trimming: 1 base; J trimming: 3 bases; junction bases outside the gene matches: 5. The germline V gene has CDR1 LGHNA and CDR2 YNFKEQ. Written as DNA, the CDR3 is TGTGCCAGCAGCCAAGGAGCGGGGGACCTCTACGAGCAGTACTTC. Translating it yields CASSQGAGDLYEQYF.

The chain links TRBV6-1 to TRBJ2-1; no clear D. This CDR3 has 16 residues. The V and J ends lost 4 bases and 0 bases respectively, with 13 bases between them. Germline loops: CDR1 MNHNS, CDR2 SASEGT. In DNA, the CDR3 is TGTGCCAGCAGTGCCTCCCGGGTGAGCTCCTACAATGAGCAGTTCTTC. It encodes CASSASRVSSYNEQFF.

This clone counts as medium-sized. V is TRBV10-1 and J is TRBJ2-1; 7 bases match TRBD2. V gave up 7 bases and J gave up 7 bases; unmatched junction bases: 13. The germline gives CDR1 WNHNN, CDR2 SYGVQD (reference sequence). This CDR3 region has 15 residues. The DNA of the CDR3 is TGCGCCAGCACCTCGAGTCAGGTGGGGGGGAATGAGCAGTTCTTC. As protein: CASTSSQVGGNEQFF.

J is TRBJ2-3 and V is TRBV20-1; D may be TRBD1 (5 bases). Germline assignment: CDR1 DFQATT and CDR2 SNEGSKA (reference sequence). The V and J ends lost 4 bases and 6 bases respectively, with 8 bases between them. The CDR3 has 11 residues. The CDR3 nucleotides read TGCAGTGCTATTAAGGGGGATACGCAGTATTTT. Protein product: CSAIKGDTQYF.